Described below is a single T cell receptor (beta chain) sequence and its context. Its antigen is unknown. Qualities for individual bases were not recorded, and no much larger clone is one base off. To sequence the TCRbeta CDR3 region, genomic DNA was isolated from the sorted cells. The immunoSEQ Assay was used for sequencing of TCRbeta CDR3 regions. TCRdb took over this immuneACCESS table, retaining in-frame rearrangements with V and J assigned. Such tables are incomplete; in checked studies, under half of the missing clones stem from an unresolved V gene, and the remainder is unexplained. This sample is represented by 84,000 or so clones; 80% to 95% of them were singletons. 0.43% of the sample is taken by the ten largest. The CDR3 sequence holds 15 residues, the cysteine and phenylalanine included. The entry retains the CDR3 DNA only, 45 bases that are in frame from base 1. V is pared back by 4 bases and J by 0 bases, with 13 bases lying between the germline termini. CDR1 and CDR2 are drawn from the germline V gene: SGHTA, FQGNSA.

The sample is drawn from a study of OX40 agonist ivuxolimab in advanced cancers. General notes on the study: Ivuxolimab, which targeted the costimulatory receptor OX40 (CD134), was an agonistic, fully human IgG2 monoclonal antibody. Peripheral TCRbeta sequencing aimed to test whether ivuxolimab altered TCR sequence diversity and caused clonal T-cell expansion. Three dose-escalation patients achieved partial responses, one with hepatocellular carcinoma and two with cutaneous melanoma. Intravenous ivuxolimab was administered to patients every 2 weeks at six dose levels: 0.01, 0.1, 0.3, 1.5, 3 and 10 mg/kg. Of the approximately 54 patients in dose escalation, around 20 had hepatocellular carcinoma, about 15 had melanoma, 9 had renal cell carcinoma and 9 had head and neck cancer. The monotherapy dose-escalation portion (N of about 50 patients) of the phase I ivuxolimab trial is reported in the paper. Patients were allowed to have had prior anti-PD-1, anti-PD-L1 or anti-CTLA-4 therapy, and 40% of the dose-escalation patients had previously received checkpoint inhibitors. In the dose-escalation cohort, nearly 85% of patients were male, and the mean age was roughly 56 years with a range of roughly 23 to 79. General study outcomes and caveats: The antigen specificity of the clonally expanded peripheral T cells was not determined. Partial responders in the 0.1-3.0 mg/kg groups had among the lowest normalized peripheral clonal expansion, especially among CD8+ T cells. At doses from 0.1 to 3.0 mg/kg, clonal expansion was seen in both CD4+ and CD8+ blood T cells between baseline and week 6. Low levels of normalized T-cell clonal expansion were also seen in some nonresponding patients. After ivuxolimab, expanded clones were on average more numerous among CD8+ T cells than among CD4+ T cells.

The trial excluded patients who had a history of autoimmune disease or were on systemic immunosuppression. Peripheral blood for TCR sequencing was drawn from every dose cohort at baseline, at cycle 4 day 1 and at cycle 7 day 1. The samples were drawn from a first-in-human, open-label, multicenter phase I dose-escalation trial of ivuxolimab. Adults with locally advanced or metastatic head and neck squamous cell, hepatocellular, melanoma or renal cell carcinoma were enrolled in the trial. Before TCR sequencing, CD4+ T cells and CD8+ T cells from peripheral blood were sorted into separate populations.

Sequencing was performed on CD4+ or CD8+ T cells sorted from blood, taken in a trial of the OX40 agonist ivuxolimab. The receptor was isolated from an adult with an advanced solid tumor such as melanoma, head and neck, liver or kidney cancer. The chain uses TRBV7-2 and TRBJ2-7, with no reliable assignment of the D segment. At the DNA level, the sequence is TGTGCCAGCAGCTACTCCCCCTCTAGCTCCTACGAGCAGTACTTC. The resulting protein is CASSYSPSSSYEQYF.